Listed here are 18 T cell receptor beta chains from one sample, sequenced in a study of neurological immune-mediated disorders (dated by TCRdb to about 2019). The library was prepared using 5' RACE. This sample was sequenced with an Illumina HiSeq 2500. The public reads were quality trimmed at Q25 with fastp and then assembled into clones with MiXCR by TCRdb, keeping productive beta chains. CDR3 protein sequences are deduplicated, and each keeps its most common genes and DNA. In all, the sample holds roughly 41,000 distinct CDR3 sequences, and about 2% of those were seen once. The top ten clonotypes cover 2% to 2.5% of the sample. The sequencing input was PBMCs. These receptor sequences come from a middle-aged woman with multiple sclerosis.

The table lists this clonotype with many counts. This chain uses TRBV7-9 with TRBJ1-1, with D unresolved. V was clipped by 7 bases and J by 1 base, with 10 bases between them. The CDR3 consists of 13 residues. The germline gives CDR1 SEHNR, CDR2 FQNEAQ (reference sequence). The CDR3 region is CASTQTANTEAFF. The CDR3 nucleotides are TGTGCCAGCACCCAAACAGCGAACACTGAAGCTTTCTTT. Combining the CDR3 with reference TRBV7-9 and TRBJ1-1 gives the whole variable domain DTGVSQNPRHKITKRGQNVTFRCDPISEHNRLYWYRQTLGQGPEFLTYFQNEAQLEKSRLLSDRFSAERPKGSFSTLEIQRTEQGDSAMYLCASTQTANTEAFFGQGTRLTVV.

This clonotype was observed at least ten times. The V call is TRBV4-1, the J call TRBJ2-3; a possible D gene is TRBD1 (6 bases). The CDR3 runs 19 residues. Germline V gene lookup returns CDR1 MGHRA and CDR2 YSYEKL. The ends were cut back, 3 bases at V and 3 bases at J, with 25 bases in the middle. The CDR3 DNA reads TGCGCCAGCAGCCACAGAGGATCCGGGACACCATCTCGTACAGATACGCAGTATTTT. The encoded protein is CASSHRGSGTPSRTDTQYF.

Many counts were recorded for this clonotype. The V gene is TRBV5-1, the J gene TRBJ1-1, with TRBD1 matching over 8 bases. The CDR3 is 15 residues long. Germline CDR1 reads SGHRS; CDR2 reads YFSETQ. Losses at the gene ends were 4 bases for V and 1 base for J; bases not matched to a gene: 6. The CDR3 here is CASSPTGDQNTEAFF. In DNA, the CDR3 is TGCGCCAGCAGCCCGACAGGGGACCAGAACACTGAAGCTTTCTTT.

For this clonotype: This likely comes from a read error, as the CDR3 has no conserved phenylalanine or tryptophan at its end. The rearrangement uses TRBV29-1 and TRBJ2-1; 7 positions agree with TRBD1. The CDR3 is 13 amino acids. Germline CDR1 SQVTM, CDR2 ANQGSEA. After removal of 4 bases from V and 7 bases from J, the junction contained 7 bases not matched to a gene. CDR3 coding DNA: TGCAGCGTTGGGCAGGGGGTGGTGAATGAGCAGTTCTAC. It is translated as CSVGQGVVNEQFY.

The table lists this clonotype with many counts. This chain joins TRBV5-1 and TRBJ2-1; 7 bases match TRBD1. V dropped 1 base and J dropped 4; count of bases not matched to a gene: 2. The CDR3 totals 14 residues. Germline CDR1 reads SGHRS; CDR2 reads YFSETQ. The CDR3 DNA sequence: TGCGCCAGCAGCTTGATGGGACAGTACAATGAGCAGTTCTTC. This encodes CASSLMGQYNEQFF.

This clonotype was recorded at least ten times. The chain is built from TRBV19 and TRBJ1-5, with 7 bases matching TRBD1. Looked up from germline, CDR1 is LNHDA and CDR2 is SQIVND (reference sequence). The CDR3 length is 13 residues. V shed 6 bases and J 5 bases; nucleotides not matched to a gene: 4. The CDR3 reads CASRLTGHQPQHF. As DNA, the CDR3 is TGTGCCAGTAGATTGACAGGGCATCAGCCCCAGCATTTT.

In this sample, this clonotype turned up many times. The chain employs TRBV4-2 and TRBJ1-3; D might be TRBD1 (6 bases). The CDR3 covers 15 residues. Trimming shortened V by 0 bases and J by 2 bases, and 8 bases separated the two germline ends. Germline assignment: CDR1 LGHNA and CDR2 YNFKEQ. The CDR3 spells CASSQERGPGNTIYF. CDR3 sequence (DNA): TGTGCCAGCAGCCAAGAGCGGGGGCCTGGAAACACCATATATTTT.

At least ten counts were recorded for this clonotype. The chain combines TRBV12-3 or TRBV12-4 with TRBJ1-4; D not resolved. The germline V and J ends were trimmed by 3 bases and 8 bases, with 10 bases remaining between them. This CDR3 comprises 13 residues. The CDR3 nucleotides read TGTGCCAGCAGTTTGAGTTACGGCGAAAAACTGTTTTTT. Protein product: CASSLSYGEKLFF.

This clonotype was counted many times. J is TRBJ2-3 and V is TRBV19; TRBD1 or TRBD2 may be the D gene (5 bases each). V lost 10 bases and J 2 bases, leaving 16 bases between the germline ends. This CDR3 is 14 amino acids long. Germline CDR1 is LNHDA and CDR2 is SQIVND (reference sequence). CDR3 sequence: CATTGRNYTDTQYF. The CDR3 nucleotides are TGTGCCACCACGGGACGGAATTACACAGATACGCAGTATTTT.

This clonotype was recorded at least ten times. V and J are TRBV12-3 or TRBV12-4 and TRBJ1-2, with 7 bases aligning to TRBD1. This CDR3 is built from 11 residues. With V trimmed by 10 bases and J by 6 bases, 5 bases remained unmatched. The CDR3 DNA is TGTGCCAACAGGGGATTGGATGGCTACACCTTC. It encodes CANRGLDGYTF.

This clonotype appeared many times. The chain couples TRBV5-1 to TRBJ2-1, with 8 nucleotides matching TRBD1. The length of the CDR3 is 17 residues. Unmatched junction bases numbered 10, after V lost 4 bases and J lost 1 base. The V gene's germline CDR1 is SGHRS and CDR2 YFSETQ. CDR3 nucleotide sequence: TGCGCCAGCAGCACGCCGCAGGGGGCTAGTTCCTACAATGAGCAGTTCTTC. Translation: CASSTPQGASSYNEQFF.

This clonotype was found many times. This chain links TRBV7-2 with TRBJ1-2; D unresolved. The CDR3 has 15 residues. Germline CDR1 is SGHTA and CDR2 is FQGNSA. The V end was cut by 1 base, the J end by 2 bases, with 11 bases between. The CDR3 nucleotides read TGTGCCAGCAGCTTAGGAGCCGGAATCAACTATGGCTACACCTTC. Its protein product is CASSLGAGINYGYTF. Using reference TRBV7-2 and TRBJ1-2 for the parts outside the CDR3, the full variable domain is GAGVSQSPSNKVTEKGKDVELRCDPISGHTALYWYRQSLGQGLEFLIYFQGNSAPDKSGLPSDRFSAERTGGSVSTLTIQRTQQEDSAVYLCASSLGAGINYGYTFGSGTRLTVV.

This clonotype has ten or more counts. V is TRBV20-1 and J is TRBJ2-5; 10 bases match TRBD1. The CDR3 is 13 amino acids. Germline CDR1 and CDR2: DFQATT and SNEGSKA (reference sequence). J lost 4 bases, V lost 3 bases, and 2 bases had no gene match. The DNA for the CDR3 is TGCAGTGCTAGGGGACAGGGGACAGAGACCCAGTACTTC. It codes for CSARGQGTETQYF.

A note on this clonotype: Just one base apart from a much larger clone, this may be a read error. This chain connects TRBV11-2 to TRBJ2-7; TRBD2 aligns across 13 bases. CDR1 and CDR2 (germline): SGHAT, FQNNGV. The J segment lost 12 bases and the V segment lost 4 bases, leaving 9 bases of the junction unmatched. CDR3 length: 14 residues. The CDR3 loop is CASSSPTSGGDPYF. CDR3 coding DNA: TGTGCCAGCAGCTCCCCAACTAGCGGGGGGGACCCGTACTTC.

This clonotype was seen many times. This rearrangement joins TRBV5-1 to TRBJ2-5, with D tentatively TRBD1 (6 bases). Germline CDR1 SGHRS, CDR2 YFSETQ. The CDR3 loop spans 14 amino acids. V was cut by 3 bases and J by 0 bases, with 9 bases left in between. CDR3 DNA sequence: TGCGCCAGCAGCTGGGCAGGGGACCAAGAGACCCAGTACTTC. The encoded protein is CASSWAGDQETQYF.

This clonotype was observed many times. V is TRBV11-2 and J is TRBJ2-7; D may be TRBD1 or TRBD2 (5 bases each). V was pared by 5 bases and J by 2 bases, with 16 bases between. CDR3 length: 15 amino acids. Germline values: CDR1 SGHAT, CDR2 FQNNGV. CDR3 loop: CASSHLVGTAYEQYF. The CDR3 nucleotides read TGTGCCAGCAGCCATCTGGTGGGGACGGCCTACGAGCAGTACTTC.

The table lists this clonotype with many counts. CDR3 sequence reads: CSAPYETTNTEAFF. CDR3 bases: TGCAGTGCTCCCTATGAGACAACGAACACTGAAGCTTTCTTT. V usage is TRBV20-1 and J usage is TRBJ1-1; D not certain. V was pared by 5 bases and J by 1 base, with 14 bases between. CDR1 and CDR2 from the germline V gene are DFQATT and SNEGSKA (reference sequence). This CDR3 has 14 residues.

In this sample, this clonotype turned up many times. The V call is TRBV20-1, the J call TRBJ1-6; perhaps TRBD1 as D (6 bases). The CDR3 has 15 residues. Trimming shortened V by 0 bases and J by 6 bases, and 12 bases separated the two germline ends. Germline V gives CDR1 DFQATT, CDR2 SNEGSKA (reference sequence). In nucleotides, the CDR3 is TGCAGTGCTAGAGATCGAGGACAGATTAATTCACCCCTCCACTTT. Amino acid sequence: CSARDRGQINSPLHF.